This T cell receptor (beta chain) derives from a study of cytomegalovirus exposure and HLA in healthy donors. The overall study: The roughly 130 validation repertoires used the same platform as the 600 to 750 first-cohort repertoires (as reported by a later analysis). General study findings and limits: A list of approximately 160 TCR beta chains associated with cytomegalovirus was given. In the roughly 130 validation repertoires, a later analysis found that first-cohort TCR clusters tended to co-occur.

Trimming took 7 bases from V and 5 from J, leaving 15 bases between them. The V gene's germline CDR1 is MNHNS and CDR2 SASEGT. The CDR3 spans 14 residues. Separate from the approximately 700-subject first cohort was the approximately 120-subject validation cohort, to which the donors belonged. About this clone: Its matching antigen is unknown.

Libraries were prepared by immunoSEQ multiplex PCR; TCRdb keeps only in-frame clonotypes and omits some of them. The table shows hundreds of thousands of clones, with around 87% occurring only once. V gene TRBV6-1 combines with J gene TRBJ1-5; D ambiguous. The sample consisted of PBMCs. This TCR was recovered from a woman aged 18-29 years in good health and CMV-seronegative. For the CDR3, the DNA is TGTGCCAGCACCACCGTTGGGAGTCATCAGCCCCAGCATTTT. This encodes CASTTVGSHQPQHF.